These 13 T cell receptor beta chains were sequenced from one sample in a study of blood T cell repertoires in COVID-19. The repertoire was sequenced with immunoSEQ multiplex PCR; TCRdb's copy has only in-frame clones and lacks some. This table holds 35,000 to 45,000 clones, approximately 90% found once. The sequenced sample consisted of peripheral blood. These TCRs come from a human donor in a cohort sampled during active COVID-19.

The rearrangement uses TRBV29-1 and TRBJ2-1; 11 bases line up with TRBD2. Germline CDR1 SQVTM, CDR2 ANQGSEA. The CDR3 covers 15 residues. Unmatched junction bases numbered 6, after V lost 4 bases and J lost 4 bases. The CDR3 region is CSVGGTSGGYNEQFF. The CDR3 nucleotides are TGCAGCGTTGGGGGTACTAGCGGGGGATACAATGAGCAGTTCTTC.

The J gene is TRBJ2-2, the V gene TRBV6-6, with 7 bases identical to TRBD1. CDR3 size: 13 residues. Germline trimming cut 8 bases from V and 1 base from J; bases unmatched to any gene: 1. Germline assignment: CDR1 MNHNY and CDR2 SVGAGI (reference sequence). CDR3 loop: CASRTGNTGELFF. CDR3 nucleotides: TGTGCCAGCCGGACAGGGAACACCGGGGAGCTGTTTTTT.

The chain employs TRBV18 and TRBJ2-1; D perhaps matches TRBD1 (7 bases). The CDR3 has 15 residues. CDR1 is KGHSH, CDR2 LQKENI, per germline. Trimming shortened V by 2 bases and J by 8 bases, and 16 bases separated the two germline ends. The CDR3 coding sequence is TGTGCCAGCTCACCAGCGGAGGGGGCTTACGATGAGCAGTTCTTC. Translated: CASSPAEGAYDEQFF.

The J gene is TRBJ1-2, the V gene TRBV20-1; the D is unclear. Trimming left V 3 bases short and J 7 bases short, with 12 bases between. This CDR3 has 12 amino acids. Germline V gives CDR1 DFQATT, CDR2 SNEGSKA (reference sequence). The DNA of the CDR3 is TGCAGTGCTAGTACTCTTGAGGGTGGCTACACCTTC. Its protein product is CSASTLEGGYTF.

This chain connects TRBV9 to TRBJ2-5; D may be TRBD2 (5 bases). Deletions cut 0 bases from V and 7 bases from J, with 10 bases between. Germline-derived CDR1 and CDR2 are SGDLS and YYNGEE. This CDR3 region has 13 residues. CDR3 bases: TGTGCCAGCAGCGTAGGGGAAGAGGGGACCCAGTACTTC. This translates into CASSVGEEGTQYF.

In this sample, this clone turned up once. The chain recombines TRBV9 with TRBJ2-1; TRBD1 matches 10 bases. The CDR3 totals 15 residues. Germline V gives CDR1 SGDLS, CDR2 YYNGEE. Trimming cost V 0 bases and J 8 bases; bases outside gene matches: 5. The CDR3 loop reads CASSVGQGALDEQFF. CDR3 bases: TGTGCCAGCAGCGTAGGACAGGGGGCATTGGATGAGCAGTTCTTC.

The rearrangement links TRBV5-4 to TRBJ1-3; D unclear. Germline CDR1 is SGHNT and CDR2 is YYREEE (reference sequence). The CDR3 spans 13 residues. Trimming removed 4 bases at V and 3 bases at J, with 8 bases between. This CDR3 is CASSKQNGNTIYF. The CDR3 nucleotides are TGTGCCAGCAGCAAACAGAATGGAAACACCATATATTTT.

CDR3 sequence (DNA): TGTGCCATCAGTGAGTCGACTCCGCCTAGCGGGGTAAAGCAGTATTTT. This gives the protein CAISESTPPSGVKQYF. J is TRBJ2-3 and V is TRBV10-3; 9 nucleotides match TRBD2. CDR3 length: 16 residues. Germline CDR1 reads ENHRY; CDR2 reads SYGVKD. The trim removed 0 bases at V and 11 bases at J, leaving 12 bases unmatched.

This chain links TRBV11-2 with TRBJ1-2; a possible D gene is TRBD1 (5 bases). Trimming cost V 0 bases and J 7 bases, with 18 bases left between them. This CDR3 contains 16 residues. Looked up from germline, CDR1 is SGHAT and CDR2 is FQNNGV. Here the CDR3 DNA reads TGTGCCAGCAGCTTAGATAGTGTTGGCAGGGTATTTGGCTACACCTTC. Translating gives CASSLDSVGRVFGYTF.

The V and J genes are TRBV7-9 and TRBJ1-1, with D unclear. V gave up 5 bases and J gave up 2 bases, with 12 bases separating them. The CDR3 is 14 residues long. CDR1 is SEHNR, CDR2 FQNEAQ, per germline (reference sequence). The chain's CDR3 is CASSIRTGNTEAFF. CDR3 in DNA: TGTGCCAGCAGCATCCGGACGGGAAACACTGAAGCTTTCTTT.

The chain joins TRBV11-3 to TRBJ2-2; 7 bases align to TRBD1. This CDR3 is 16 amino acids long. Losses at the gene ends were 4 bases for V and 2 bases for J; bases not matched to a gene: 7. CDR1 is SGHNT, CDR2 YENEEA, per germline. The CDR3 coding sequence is TGTGCCAGCAGCTCGAAGGACAGGAGCAACACCGGGGAGCTGTTTTTT. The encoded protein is CASSSKDRSNTGELFF. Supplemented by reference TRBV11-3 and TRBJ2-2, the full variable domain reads EAGVVQSPRYKIIEKKQPVAFWCNPISGHNTLYWYLQNLGQGPELLIRYENEEAVDDSQLPKDRFSAERLKGVDSTLKIQPAELGDSAVYLCASSSKDRSNTGELFFGEGSRLTVL.

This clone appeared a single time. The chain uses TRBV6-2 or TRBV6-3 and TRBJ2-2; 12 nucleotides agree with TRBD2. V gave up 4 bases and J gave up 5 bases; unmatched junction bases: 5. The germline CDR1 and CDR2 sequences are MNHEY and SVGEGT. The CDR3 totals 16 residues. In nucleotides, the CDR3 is TGTGCCAGCAGTTCCCTAGCGGGGGGGCAAACCGGGGAGCTGTTTTTT. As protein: CASSSLAGGQTGELFF.

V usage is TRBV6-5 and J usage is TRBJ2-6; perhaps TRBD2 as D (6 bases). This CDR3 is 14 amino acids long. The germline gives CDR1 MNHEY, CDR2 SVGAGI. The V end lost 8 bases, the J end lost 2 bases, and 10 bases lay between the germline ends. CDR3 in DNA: TGTGCCAGCGGCAGGGAGGCTGGGGCCAACGTCCTGACTTTC. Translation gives CASGREAGANVLTF.